The 13 T cell receptor beta chains below all came from one sample that was sequenced in a study of cytomegalovirus exposure and HLA in healthy donors. Vbeta (60) and Jbeta (13) primers were used in the PCR. Produced via immunoSEQ multiplex PCR; TCRdb's table is partial and in-frame only. The sample lists about 150,000 clones, 80% seen once, with around 13% in the top ten. The sequencing input was PBMCs. The receptors were sampled from a man in his thirties or forties in good health and CMV-seropositive.

This rearrangement joins TRBV4-1 to TRBJ2-2; D unresolved. The V gene's germline CDR1 is MGHRA and CDR2 YSYEKL. V shed 1 base and J shed 5 bases, with 14 bases lying between them. CDR3 size: 16 residues. The CDR3 coding sequence is TGCGCCAGCAGCCAAGTCCCAGGCTTAAAGACCGGGGAGCTGTTTTTT. This sequence encodes CASSQVPGLKTGELFF.

V gene TRBV9 combines with J gene TRBJ2-1, with D maybe TRBD1 (5 bases). The CDR3 runs to 16 residues. Germline V CDR1 and CDR2: SGDLS, YYNGEE. The V and J ends lost 0 bases and 1 base respectively, with 11 bases between them. The CDR3 here is CASSVDPRDSYNEQFF. CDR3 bases: TGTGCCAGCAGCGTAGACCCCAGGGATTCCTACAATGAGCAGTTCTTC.

The J gene is TRBJ2-7, the V gene TRBV7-9, with TRBD2 matching 10 bases. The CDR3 contains 15 residues. Unmatched junction bases numbered 6, after V lost 4 bases and J lost 3 bases. CDR1 is SEHNR, CDR2 FQNEAQ, per germline (reference sequence). DNA for the CDR3: TGTGCCAGCAGCTCTCGTAGCGGGAGGTTCTACGAGCAGTACTTC. Its protein is CASSSRSGRFYEQYF.

This clone was recorded a few times. V is TRBV4-1 and J is TRBJ1-1; D unresolved. This CDR3 contains 15 residues. V was cut by 2 bases and J by 1 base, with 11 bases left in between. From germline, CDR1 is MGHRA and CDR2 YSYEKL. CDR3 nucleotides: TGCGCCAGCAGCCAAAGAAGATGGCAGAACACTGAAGCTTTCTTT. As protein: CASSQRRWQNTEAFF.

The chain employs TRBV11-3 and TRBJ1-4; D not resolved. The CDR3 has 13 amino acids. Germline loops: CDR1 SGHNT, CDR2 YENEEA. Trimming cost V 5 bases and J 6 bases, with 10 bases left between them. The CDR3 is CASSKDTHEKLFF. The CDR3 region has the DNA TGTGCCAGCAGCAAAGACACCCATGAAAAACTGTTTTTT.

The rearrangement uses TRBV10-3 and TRBJ2-7; weak D call: TRBD1 (6 bases). CDR1 and CDR2 from the germline V gene are ENHRY and SYGVKD. The CDR3 loop spans 13 amino acids. V gave up 4 bases and J gave up 4 bases, with 11 bases separating them. The DNA of the CDR3 is TGTGCCATCAGTGCGGGGACACCTTACGAGCAGTACTTC. Residues: CAISAGTPYEQYF.

This chain joins TRBV19 and TRBJ2-5; TRBD1 aligns across 9 bases. The germline V gene has CDR1 LNHDA and CDR2 SQIVND (reference sequence). This CDR3 is 16 amino acids long. Germline trimming cut 9 bases from V and 5 bases from J; bases unmatched to any gene: 16. CDR3 nucleotide sequence: TGTGCCAGCCAGCAGGCAGGGACAGGGTCGGGGGAGACCCAGTACTTC. Protein: CASQQAGTGSGETQYF.

CDR3 bases: TGTGCCAGTAGTGGATTGGTAGGGGGCTGCGGGCAGTTCTTC. Amino acid sequence: CASSGLVGGCGQFF. The chain uses TRBV19 and TRBJ2-1; 7 nucleotides line up with TRBD1. Trimming at V came to 5 bases and at J to 12 bases, leaving 13 bases not matched to a gene. Germline V gene data show CDR1 as LNHDA and CDR2 as SQIVND (reference sequence). CDR3 length equals 14 residues.

V usage is TRBV7-6 and J usage is TRBJ2-7; the D gene is possibly TRBD2 (6 bases). The CDR3 is made up of 15 amino acids. Germline V CDR1 and CDR2: SGHVS, FNYEAQ. V lost 7 bases to trimming and J lost 5 bases, with 21 bases between them. CDR3 amino acids: CASIYGDSSTDEQYF. The DNA of the CDR3 is TGTGCCAGCATCTACGGGGACTCCTCAACGGACGAGCAGTACTTC. The whole variable domain, remainder taken from reference TRBV7-6 and TRBJ2-7, is GAGVSQSPRYKVTKRGQDVALRCDPISGHVSLYWYRQALGQGPEFLTYFNYEAQQDKSGLPNDRFSAERPEGSISTLTIQRTEQRDSAMYRCASIYGDSSTDEQYFGPGTRLTVT.

This clone was counted a few times. CDR3 DNA: TGTGCCAGCAGTTCCCCCGGGACAGGGGACTACGAGCAGTACTTC. Residues: CASSSPGTGDYEQYF. This chain connects TRBV6-6 to TRBJ2-7, with 10 bases matching TRBD1. The CDR3 extends over 15 amino acids. CDR1 and CDR2 from the germline V gene are MNHNY and SVGAGI (reference sequence). V trimming: 4 bases; J trimming: 3 bases; junction bases outside the gene matches: 6.

This sequence joins TRBV7-3 and TRBJ2-3, with D tentatively TRBD2 (5 bases). The germline V gene has CDR1 SGHTA and CDR2 FQGTGA. Trimming shortened V by 1 base and J by 5 bases, and 13 bases separated the two germline ends. The CDR3 has 15 residues. DNA for the CDR3: TGTGCCAGCAGCTTAAGGGCGGGTTCCCAAGATACGCAGTATTTT. It yields the protein CASSLRAGSQDTQYF.

A note on this clone: Other nucleotide sequences from this sample produce the same CDR3. The rearrangement links TRBV5-1 to TRBJ2-7; 9 nucleotides line up with TRBD1. Unmatched junction bases numbered 6, after V lost 4 bases and J lost 7 bases. In germline, CDR1 is SGHRS, CDR2 YFSETQ. CDR3 size: 13 residues. Written as DNA, the CDR3 is TGCGCCAGCAGCCTGGGACAGGGCAGAGAGCAGTACTTC. It yields the protein CASSLGQGREQYF.

The V gene is TRBV19, the J gene TRBJ1-1, with D perhaps matching TRBD1 (6 bases). The CDR3 is made up of 15 amino acids. Trimming stripped 6 bases from V and 3 bases from J, with 17 bases between. Germline-derived CDR1 and CDR2 are LNHDA and SQIVND (reference sequence). CDR3 residues: CASSPLGAGYTEAFF. The CDR3 DNA reads as TGTGCCAGTAGCCCCCTGGGGGCTGGTTACACTGAAGCTTTCTTT.